This TCR beta chain emerged from a study of T cell changes during pregnancy in multiple sclerosis. Germline lookup yields CDR1 SNHLY and CDR2 FYNNEI. The CDR3 runs to 14 residues. The V gene lost 3 bases and the J gene lost 8 bases, with 16 bases spanning the gap. TCRdb's table, derived via immunoSEQ multiplex PCR, lists solely in-frame clones and lacks some. The repertoire holds nearly 110,000 clones, with around 93% as singletons. This TCR derives from a female donor with multiple sclerosis, enrolled in a pregnancy study. The sequenced sample was peripheral blood, obtained after pregnancy. This chain joins TRBV2 and TRBJ1-2, with D hard to call. The CDR3 DNA sequence: TGTGCCAGCAGTGAGGCGAGGGCAGGTGACGGCTACACCTTC. Its translation: CASSEARAGDGYTF. Supplemented by reference TRBV2 and TRBJ1-2, the full variable domain reads EPEVTQTPSHQVTQMGQEVILRCVPISNHLYFYWYRQILGQKVEFLVSFYNNEISEKSEIFDDQFSVERPDGSNFTLKIRSTKLEDSAMYFCASSEARAGDGYTFGSGTRLTVV.